This T cell receptor beta chain was identified in a study of cytomegalovirus exposure and HLA in healthy donors. The validation cohort, a group of 130 or so subjects, included the donors and was separate from the roughly 670-subject first cohort. The method was immunoSEQ multiplex PCR; TCRdb's version includes in-frame clones alone and lacks a portion of them. The top ten hold around 3% of the sample, which has 260,000 or so clones, around 87% seen once. With regard to this clone: Its target is not known.

Study-wide findings and caveats: A classifier reportedly called cytomegalovirus status with high sensitivity and specificity. Most TCRs appeared rarely, but some public TCRs recurred in many donors.

Specimen: PBMCs. The clonotype comes from a man aged 18 to 30 in good health and CMV-seronegative.

The CDR3 region has the DNA TGTGCCAGCAGCGGGCTTGAGCAGTTCTTC. It is translated as CASSGLEQFF. V usage is TRBV7-9 and J usage is TRBJ2-1; the D is unclear. This CDR3 comprises 10 residues. V shed 5 bases and J shed 9 bases, with 5 bases lying between them. Germline V CDR1 and CDR2: SEHNR, FQNEAQ (reference sequence).